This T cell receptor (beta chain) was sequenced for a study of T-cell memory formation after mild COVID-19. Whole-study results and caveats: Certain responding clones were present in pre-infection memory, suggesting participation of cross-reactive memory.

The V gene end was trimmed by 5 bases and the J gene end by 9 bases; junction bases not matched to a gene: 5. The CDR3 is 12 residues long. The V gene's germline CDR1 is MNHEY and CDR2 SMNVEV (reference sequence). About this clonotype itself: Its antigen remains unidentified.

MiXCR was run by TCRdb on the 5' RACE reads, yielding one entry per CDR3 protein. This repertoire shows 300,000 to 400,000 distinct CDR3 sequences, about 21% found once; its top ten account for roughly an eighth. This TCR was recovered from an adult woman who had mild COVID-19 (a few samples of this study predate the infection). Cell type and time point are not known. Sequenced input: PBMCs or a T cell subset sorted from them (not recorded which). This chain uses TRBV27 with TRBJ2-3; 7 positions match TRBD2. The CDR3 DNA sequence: TGTGCCAGCAGTCCGACTAGCTTAACGCAGTATTTT. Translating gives CASSPTSLTQYF.